This T cell receptor (beta chain) is from a study of T cells in Graves' hyperthyroidism and ophthalmopathy (dated by TCRdb to about 2019). For the wider study: Peripheral blood samples were taken at the time of initial diagnosis, prior to any treatment. To identify TCR V-J signatures that set the groups apart, the researchers used a discovery cohort of 100 patients, made up of 43 with Graves' ophthalmopathy and about 60 with stable Graves' hyperthyroidism. In addition, the study compared T-cell repertoires in thyroid tissue and in blood from five to seven Graves' hyperthyroidism patients. Prospective prediction of ophthalmopathy was tested in an independent validation cohort consisting of some 20 hyperthyroidism patients and around 16 patients who later progressed to ophthalmopathy. After sampling, hyperthyroidism patients received methimazole starting at 30 mg daily, and ophthalmopathy patients received high-dose intravenous methylprednisolone. The approximately 100 discovery patients were divided at random into training and test sets in a 7:3 ratio. According to the paper, TCR Vbeta CDR3 sequencing was carried out on around 140 peripheral blood samples, which came from approximately 41 ophthalmopathy, around 75 hyperthyroidism and roughly 17 progressor patients.

The TCR beta CDR3 regions were amplified from the RNA transcripts. A first-round RT-PCR of the TCR CDR3 used the HTBI primer set with the Qiagen OneStep RT-PCR kit. Libraries were constructed in a second round of multiplex PCR, after which size selection and purification were performed. Sequencing of the libraries was done on an Illumina HiSeq2000 using paired-end 100 bp reads. On the authors' methods: SOAPnuke was used to process the raw data, removing reads that contained adapters or uncalled bases, had a mean Phred below 15, or lacked an exact match to the constant primer or identifier. COPE v1.2.5 was used to merge the high-quality paired reads, and each unique nucleotide sequence was defined as a clonotype. Clonotypes were aligned to IMGT TRBV, TRBD and TRBJ reference segments using MiTCR v1.1. Only V-J combinations with frequency above 0.0001, covering 98% to 99.2% of repertoires, were analysed. A TCS score was defined as the ratio between F50 (clonal expansion) and ExV (chaos), using BLOSUM62-based TCRdist between CDR3 peptides within each V-J. Welch's t-statistics and random forest reduced fewer than 600 V-J features to some 14, which were used in a naive Bayes classifier (R e1071). The public reads were quality trimmed at Q25 with fastp and then assembled into clones with MiXCR by TCRdb, keeping productive beta chains. Rows with a matching CDR3 protein are joined into one entry that keeps the most common DNA and genes. Clone size and V and J calls follow TCRdb, not the original study. The table for this sample lists more than 500,000 distinct CDR3 sequences; more than 15% of them were counted only once. The top ten clones comprise approximately 30% of the sample.

Ophthalmopathy patients had moderately to severely active disease, Clinical Activity Score of at least 3, NOSPECS grade of at least 4, and duration under 3 months. The study excluded patients with uncontrolled infections, other autoimmune diseases, pregnancy or lactation. Diagnoses relied on clinical symptoms, serum thyroxine and TRAb, thyroid ultrasound and orbital computed tomography. Ficoll-Paque density gradient centrifugation was used to isolate PBMCs from about 10 ml of fresh peripheral blood. Trizol reagent was used to extract total RNA, and RNA quality was then checked on an Agilent 2100 Bioanalyzer. What the research found in general, with its limitations: Sample size was not statistically predetermined, and investigators were not blinded to group allocation. Blood samples also contained most of the expanded thyroid clonotypes (frequency above 0.001), which suggests that blood repertoires may reflect thyroid immune responses. In validation, progression to ophthalmopathy was predicted by the model with 55% to 71% sensitivity and just over 72% specificity, a median of roughly six months before onset. A 13 V-J signature model separated ophthalmopathy from stable hyperthyroidism, with about 88% sensitivity and 81% to 82% specificity in cross-validation and 80%/75% in testing.

CDR1 and CDR2 are read off the germline V gene as MGHRA and YSYEKL. V is pruned by 3 bases and J by 3 bases, leaving 17 bases of the junction without a gene match. The CDR3 numbers 19 residues from cysteine through phenylalanine. The DNA shown is the 57-base CDR3, in frame from base 1. A word on this clonotype: Its antigen remains undetermined. Base-call qualities are not available, and no considerably larger clone is one nucleotide away.

The receptor was isolated from a woman in her thirties with Graves' ophthalmopathy. The chain is made from TRBV4-1 and TRBJ2-7; TRBD1 lines up with 10 middle nucleotides. Source material: blood. This receptor has the CDR3 CASSHGTHPLRDRGYEQYF. The base sequence is TGCGCCAGCAGCCATGGGACCCACCCACTCCGGGACAGGGGCTACGAGCAGTACTTC.